Following are 4 T cell receptor beta chains from one sample sequenced in a study of shared clonotypes between healthy human individuals. Libraries were prepared by immunoSEQ multiplex PCR; TCRdb keeps only in-frame clonotypes and omits some of them. The sample comprises 400,000 to 550,000 clones, 70% to 85% of which are singletons, and approximately 12% rests with the top ten. The sequenced sample was PBMCs. The receptors come from a woman between 40 and 50 years old in good health. Some clones in this sample may be carry-over from other donors' samples.

Comments on this clone: One end of the junction varies from germline; a read error may be responsible. The gene calls are TRBV28 and TRBJ2-7, with D perhaps matching TRBD2 (6 bases). This CDR3 is 12 amino acids long. Germline V gene lookup returns CDR1 MDHEN and CDR2 SYDVKM. For the CDR3, the DNA is TGTGCCAGCAGTTTAGCGGGAAGTCCCCCAGTGTTC. Encoded protein: CASSLAGSPPVF.

The V and J genes are TRBV20-1 and TRBJ2-3, with 9 bases lining up with TRBD2. The CDR3 runs 11 residues. The V and J ends lost 6 bases and 6 bases, in that order; junction bases with no gene match: 1. Germline loops: CDR1 DFQATT, CDR2 SNEGSKA (reference sequence). CDR3 sequence (DNA): TGCAGTGCGGGACTAGCTGATACGCAGTATTTT. As protein: CSAGLADTQYF.

As regards this clone: The same CDR3 arises from other DNA sequences in this sample as well. The chain employs TRBV5-1 and TRBJ2-5, with TRBD2 matching over 13 bases. Germline CDR1 SGHRS, CDR2 YFSETQ. There are 15 residues in the CDR3. V shed 3 bases and J 5 bases; nucleotides not matched to a gene: 4. The CDR3 is CASSSGTSGIETQYF. Here the CDR3 DNA reads TGCGCCAGCAGCTCCGGGACTAGCGGGATTGAGACCCAGTACTTC.

This clone was observed a single time. The CDR3 DNA reads TGTGCCAGCAGCATATCAACAGGGGAGGTGAACACTGAAGCTTTCTTT. It specifies CASSISTGEVNTEAFF. The rearrangement links TRBV7-8 to TRBJ1-1, with TRBD1 matching over 7 bases. Per the germline V gene, CDR1 is SGHVS and CDR2 is FQNEAQ. Trimming took 5 bases from V and 0 from J; bases not matched to a gene: 9. The CDR3 is 16 amino acids.